The 2 T cell receptor beta chains listed next were all sequenced from one sample in a study of OX40 agonist ivuxolimab in advanced cancers. Sequenced by immunoSEQ multiplex PCR; TCRdb stores in-frame clones only, minus some. The sample holds approximately 98,000 clones, around 80% seen once. Here the sequenced sample was CD4+ or CD8+ T cells sorted from blood, taken in a trial of the OX40 agonist ivuxolimab. These receptors were collected from an adult with an advanced solid tumor such as melanoma, head and neck, liver or kidney cancer.

This clone was seen repeatedly, ten times or more. The chain has TRBV19 and TRBJ2-1; 8 positions agree with TRBD2. V lost 3 bases and J lost 4; bases outside the gene matches: 11. There are 17 residues in the CDR3. Germline V gene sequence: CDR1 LNHDA, CDR2 SQIVND (reference sequence). The CDR3 region has the DNA TGTGCCAGTAGTATTCGTACTAGCGGACCAATTTACAATGAGCAGTTCTTC. This gives the protein CASSIRTSGPIYNEQFF.

The chain combines TRBV6-5 with TRBJ2-1, with 7 bases that match TRBD1. The CDR3 has 16 residues. Germline assignment: CDR1 MNHEY and CDR2 SVGAGI. V lost 2 bases and J lost 7; bases outside the gene matches: 11. This CDR3 is CASSYAQGQQPNEQFF. CDR3 nucleotide sequence: TGTGCCAGCAGTTACGCTCAGGGACAGCAACCTAATGAGCAGTTCTTC.